Detailed here is one TCR beta chain. Trimming took 7 bases from V and 0 from J; bases not matched to a gene: 3. CDR1 is LNHDA and CDR2 is SQIVND in the germline V gene (reference sequence). The CDR3 totals 14 residues. The data were obtained in a study of blood T cell repertoires in COVID-19. Study background: Some COVID-19 samples were acute and others convalescent; all came from the United States, Italy and Spain.

Per the original data handling: Reference gene primer amplification gave nucleated cell count estimates. The protocol was immunoSEQ multiplex PCR, while the TCRdb copy is restricted to in-frame clones and leaves out a portion. V and J calls and clone size are those listed in that table; D and trimming were worked out from the DNA. The sample includes about 87,000 clones, approximately 92% of them seen just once. Material: peripheral blood. The TCR was taken from a woman older than 75 with active COVID-19. The rearrangement joins TRBV19 to TRBJ2-1; 7 nucleotides align to TRBD2. In DNA form, the CDR3 reads TGTGCCAGTACCGCTAGCGGCTCCTACAATGAGCAGTTCTTC. This translates into CASTASGSYNEQFF.